The 32 T cell receptor beta chains below all came from one sample that was sequenced in a study of T cells in Graves' hyperthyroidism and ophthalmopathy. Amplification yielded TCR beta CDR3 regions, with RNA transcripts as the source. Carried out on the TCR CDR3, a first-round RT-PCR used the HTBI primer set. TCRdb called the multiplex PCR reads again in MiXCR, with one record for every CDR3 protein. This table has around 530,000 distinct CDR3 sequences, more than 15% appearing once. Sequences were obtained from blood. Receptor source: a woman younger than 35 with Graves' ophthalmopathy.

This clonotype occurred a few times. The chain recombines TRBV28 with TRBJ2-1; perhaps TRBD2 as D (6 bases). The CDR3 consists of 16 residues. Germline CDR1 and CDR2: MDHEN and SYDVKM. Trimming shortened V by 4 bases and J by 0 bases, and 13 bases separated the two germline ends. The CDR3 is CASSSPPGLSYNEQFF. The CDR3 region has the DNA TGTGCCAGCAGTTCCCCCCCGGGACTCTCCTACAATGAGCAGTTCTTC.

In its sample, this clonotype was seen many times. This chain joins TRBV7-3 and TRBJ2-1; tentatively, D is TRBD1 or TRBD2 (5 bases each). With 5 bases removed from V and 9 bases from J, the gap between germline ends came to 11 bases. The germline V gene encodes CDR1 SGHTA and CDR2 FQGTGA. The CDR3 consists of 12 residues. The CDR3 loop reads CASSPERGEQFF. In DNA form, the CDR3 reads TGTGCCAGCAGCCCTGAGAGGGGTGAGCAGTTCTTC.

V usage is TRBV4-2 and J usage is TRBJ2-7; the match to TRBD2 covers 16 bases. Germline V gene data show CDR1 as LGHNA and CDR2 as YNFKEQ. V shed 0 bases and J 3 bases; nucleotides not matched to a gene: 2. This CDR3 is built from 17 residues. The CDR3 DNA follows: TGTGCCAGCAGCCAAGATGGGACTAGCGGGAGGGACTACGAGCAGTACTTC. Translation gives CASSQDGTSGRDYEQYF.

This clonotype was seen many times. The chain recombines TRBV11-2 with TRBJ2-3, with TRBD2 matching over 11 bases. V lost 5 bases and J lost 4; bases outside the gene matches: 14. CDR1 is SGHAT, CDR2 FQNNGV, per germline. The CDR3 is 18 residues long. The CDR3 loop is CASSPTTGLAGGSDTQYF. Written as DNA, the CDR3 is TGTGCCAGCAGCCCGACGACTGGGCTAGCGGGAGGTTCAGATACGCAGTATTTT.

This clonotype was seen a handful of times. The rearrangement joins TRBV19 to TRBJ2-2; no clear D. This CDR3 contains 12 residues. V was clipped by 7 bases and J by 4 bases, with 7 bases between them. CDR1 and CDR2 (germline): LNHDA, SQIVND (reference sequence). The CDR3 region has the DNA TGTGCCAGTAAACAGCCCACCGGGGAGCTGTTTTTT. This codes for CASKQPTGELFF.

To note about this clonotype: This clone may be a read error of a much larger clone one base away. The chain couples TRBV15 to TRBJ2-5, with D perhaps TRBD1 (5 bases). The CDR3 runs to 13 residues. From germline, CDR1 is LNHNV and CDR2 YYDKDF (reference sequence). The CDR3 region is CATSTGYQETRYF. CDR3 in DNA: TGTGCCACCAGCACAGGGTACCAAGAGACCCGGTACTTC.

The rearrangement uses TRBV4-2 and TRBJ2-7, with no clear D. The V end lost 3 bases, the J end lost 4 bases, and 7 bases lay between the germline ends. The CDR3 is 12 amino acids. Looked up from germline, CDR1 is LGHNA and CDR2 is YNFKEQ. The DNA for the CDR3 is TGTGCCAGCAGCCACACGGGTTACGAGCAGTACTTC. It translates to CASSHTGYEQYF.

This clonotype was seen at least ten times. V is TRBV11-2 and J is TRBJ2-1; TRBD2 is a possible D gene (5 bases). CDR3 length equals 14 residues. Germline assignment: CDR1 SGHAT and CDR2 FQNNGV. The germline V and J ends were trimmed by 4 bases and 4 bases, with 11 bases remaining between them. CDR3 DNA sequence: TGTGCCAGCAGCTCGACTGGACTGTACAATGAGCAGTTCTTC. It codes for CASSSTGLYNEQFF.

This clonotype has at least ten counts. The chain uses TRBV20-1 and TRBJ2-1; unclear D gene. Trimming took 4 bases from V and 0 from J, leaving 13 bases between them. This CDR3 is built from 15 residues. Looked up from germline, CDR1 is DFQATT and CDR2 is SNEGSKA (reference sequence). The CDR3 nucleotides read TGCAGTGCTACGGCCCGGACGGCCTCCTACAATGAGCAGTTCTTC. Amino acid sequence: CSATARTASYNEQFF.

This clonotype was observed a handful of times. The chain joins TRBV19 to TRBJ2-7, with TRBD2 matching 10 bases. With 6 bases clipped from V and 3 bases from J, the junction kept 11 bases outside the gene matches. The CDR3 is made up of 16 amino acids. Germline V lookup: CDR1 LNHDA, CDR2 SQIVND (reference sequence). CDR3 in DNA: TGTGCCAGTAGCCAAATCCGGACTAGCGGTGGCTACGAGCAGTACTTC. Protein sequence: CASSQIRTSGGYEQYF.

The V call is TRBV30, the J call TRBJ1-1; D may be TRBD1 (6 bases). The CDR3 extends over 13 amino acids. Germline loops: CDR1 GTSNPN, CDR2 SVGIG (reference sequence). V was pared by 4 bases and J by 4 bases, with 13 bases between. As DNA, the CDR3 is TGTGCCTGGACTAGGGGGTTCGTCACTGAAGCTTTCTTT. It yields the protein CAWTRGFVTEAFF. Based on the CDR3 plus reference TRBV30 and TRBJ1-1, the full variable domain is SQTIHQWPATLVQPVGSPLSLECTVEGTSNPNLYWYRQAAGRGLQLLFYSVGIGQISSEVPQNLSASRPQDRQFILSSKKLLLSDSGFYLCAWTRGFVTEAFFGQGTRLTVV.

The chain carries TRBV27 and TRBJ1-5, with 7 nucleotides matching TRBD1. The ends lost 5 bases at V and 7 bases at J; junction bases unmatched: 11. Germline lookup yields CDR1 MNHEY and CDR2 SMNVEV (reference sequence). This CDR3 comprises 15 residues. The DNA for the CDR3 is TGTGCCAGCAGTCCCCGGACAGGTCTGGGGCAGCCCCAGCATTTT. This sequence encodes CASSPRTGLGQPQHF.

Comments on this clonotype: The CDR3 does not close with the conserved phenylalanine or tryptophan, likely indicating a read error. The gene calls are TRBV19 and TRBJ1-2; D may be TRBD1 (6 bases). This CDR3 is 12 amino acids long. Germline lookup yields CDR1 LNHDA and CDR2 SQIVND (reference sequence). V gave up 8 bases and J gave up 7 bases, with 14 bases separating them. CDR3 in DNA: TGTGCCAGTTCGCCGGGACAACTTGGCTACACCCTC. As protein: CASSPGQLGYTL.

The chain couples TRBV4-3 to TRBJ1-4, with D perhaps TRBD1 (5 bases). This CDR3 has 17 residues. V lost 2 bases, J lost 8 bases, and 21 bases lay in between. Germline lookup yields CDR1 LGHNA and CDR2 YSLEER. In DNA form, the CDR3 reads TGCGCCAGCAGCCAAAAGATCATTCAGGGTCGGGGGGAAAAACTGTTTTTT. Its translation: CASSQKIIQGRGEKLFF.

This clonotype was seen a few times. The rearrangement uses TRBV5-1 and TRBJ1-2; 11 bases are a match to TRBD1. Germline CDR1 reads SGHRS; CDR2 reads YFSETQ. This CDR3 comprises 14 residues. Losses at the gene ends were 4 bases for V and 3 bases for J; bases not matched to a gene: 2. The CDR3 bases are TGCGCCAGCAGCAAGGGACAGGGGGACTATGGCTACACCTTC. Its protein product is CASSKGQGDYGYTF.

This clonotype was recorded at least ten times. The genes are TRBV28 and TRBJ2-3, with D perhaps TRBD1 (6 bases). CDR3 size: 17 residues. CDR1 is MDHEN, CDR2 SYDVKM, per germline. V was shortened by 2 bases and J by 1 base, with 16 bases between the two germline ends. The CDR3 sequence is CASSLQHDRLGTDTQYF. The CDR3, as DNA: TGTGCCAGCAGTTTACAACACGACAGGTTGGGCACAGATACGCAGTATTTT.

This clonotype came up many times. The V and J genes are TRBV3-1 and TRBJ1-2, with D perhaps TRBD1 (5 bases). The CDR3 runs to 14 residues. The V gene lost 0 bases and the J gene lost 0 bases, with 5 bases spanning the gap. Germline V gene sequence: CDR1 LGHDT, CDR2 YNNKEL (reference sequence). CDR3 sequence (DNA): TGTGCCAGCAGCCAAGACAGGGCTAACTATGGCTACACCTTC. It codes for CASSQDRANYGYTF.

This clonotype has ten or more counts. The chain uses TRBV2 and TRBJ2-5, with a tentative D call TRBD1 (6 bases). V was cut by 7 bases and J by 4 bases, with 10 bases left in between. The V gene's germline CDR1 is SNHLY and CDR2 FYNNEI. This CDR3 has 12 residues. Here the CDR3 reads CASKQGSETQYF. In nucleotides, the CDR3 is TGTGCCAGCAAACAGGGCTCAGAGACCCAGTACTTC.

Ten or more counts support this clonotype. The V call is TRBV7-2, the J call TRBJ2-3; 7 bases are a match to TRBD2. The CDR3 runs 16 residues. Germline-derived CDR1 and CDR2 are SGHTA and FQGNSA. With 4 bases clipped from V and 3 bases from J, the junction kept 10 bases outside the gene matches. This CDR3 is CASSSLGGRRTDTQYF. The CDR3 DNA sequence: TGTGCCAGCAGCTCCCTCGGGGGGAGAAGGACAGATACGCAGTATTTT.

The V call is TRBV28, the J call TRBJ1-6, with D maybe TRBD1 (6 bases). This CDR3 is built from 13 residues. V gave up 5 bases and J gave up 14 bases, with 16 bases separating them. The V gene's germline CDR1 is MDHEN and CDR2 SYDVKM. CDR3 sequence reads: CASSHRESDTLHF. The DNA for the CDR3 is TGTGCCAGCAGTCACAGGGAATCAGACACCCTCCACTTT.

Many counts were recorded for this clonotype. The chain combines TRBV6-1 with TRBJ1-2, with D hard to call. CDR1 is MNHNS, CDR2 SASEGT, per germline. The CDR3 runs 14 residues. Trimming stripped 2 bases from V and 6 bases from J, with 13 bases between. In nucleotides, the CDR3 is TGTGCCAGCAGTGAAAGACGCCAGGCCCATGGCTACACCTTC. Translated: CASSERRQAHGYTF.

The sample holds many counts of this clonotype. V usage is TRBV7-2 and J usage is TRBJ1-2; D is unresolved. CDR1 and CDR2 (germline): SGHTA, FQGNSA. Between the trimmed V and J ends, which lost 0 bases and 10 bases, there was a span of 12 bases. The CDR3 contains 13 residues. For the CDR3, the DNA is TGTGCCAGCAGCTTAGCGGCGGTTGGGGACTACACCTTC. Protein product: CASSLAAVGDYTF.

This clonotype was counted many times. The J gene is TRBJ2-2, the V gene TRBV28; D possibly corresponds to TRBD1 (5 bases). CDR1 and CDR2 from the germline V gene are MDHEN and SYDVKM. The CDR3 covers 16 residues. Trimming took 7 bases from V and 3 from J, leaving 18 bases between them. CDR3 sequence (DNA): TGTGCCAGCAATTCGCGGACCGGACATTACACCGGGGAGCTGTTTTTT. Translation gives CASNSRTGHYTGELFF. Based on the CDR3 plus reference TRBV28 and TRBJ2-2, the full variable domain is DVKVTQSSRYLVKRTGEKVFLECVQDMDHENMFWYRQDPGLGLRLIYFSYDVKMKEKGDIPEGYSVSREKKERFSLILESASTNQTSMYLCASNSRTGHYTGELFFGEGSRLTVL.

This clonotype was observed at least ten times. The chain combines TRBV18 with TRBJ2-3; D remains ambiguous. Germline assignment: CDR1 KGHSH and CDR2 LQKENI. With 5 bases removed from V and 3 bases from J, the gap between germline ends came to 6 bases. The CDR3 is made up of 12 amino acids. Here the CDR3 reads CASSYRTDTQYF. For the CDR3, the DNA is TGTGCCAGCTCATATCGGACAGATACGCAGTATTTT.

The V and J genes are TRBV19 and TRBJ1-2; D unclear. The CDR3 is 13 residues long. CDR1 is LNHDA, CDR2 SQIVND, per germline (reference sequence). V lost 3 bases and J lost 4, with 9 bases in between. The CDR3 protein is CASSIGSSYGYTF. The CDR3 bases are TGTGCCAGTAGTATCGGGTCCAGCTATGGCTACACCTTC. Looking up the rest from reference TRBV19 and TRBJ1-2 gives the full variable domain: DGGITQSPKYLFRKEGQNVTLSCEQNLNHDAMYWYRQDPGQGLRLIYYSQIVNDFQKGDIAEGYSVSREKKESFPLTVTSAQKNPTAFYLCASSIGSSYGYTFGSGTRLTVV.

This clonotype has ten or more counts. The chain couples TRBV6-1 to TRBJ1-2, with a tentative D call TRBD1 (5 bases). Germline CDR1 is MNHNS and CDR2 is SASEGT. V shed 1 base and J shed 3 bases, with 6 bases lying between them. The CDR3 has 13 residues. CDR3 amino acids: CASSEVRDYGYTF. DNA of the CDR3: TGTGCCAGCAGTGAAGTCAGGGACTATGGCTACACCTTC.

This clonotype was observed at least ten times. The V call is TRBV11-2, the J call TRBJ1-1; D perhaps matches TRBD1 (5 bases). The CDR3 is made up of 14 amino acids. Trimming took off 5 bases at V and 2 bases at J, with 12 bases between the two ends. The V gene's germline CDR1 is SGHAT and CDR2 FQNNGV. The CDR3 DNA follows: TGTGCCAGCAGCATGCCGGGGGGTAACACTGAAGCTTTCTTT. This codes for CASSMPGGNTEAFF.

At least ten counts were recorded for this clonotype. The chain uses TRBV2 and TRBJ2-5, with 8 bases fitting TRBD1. The V gene end was trimmed by 1 base and the J gene end by 5 bases; junction bases not matched to a gene: 6. Per the germline V gene, CDR1 is SNHLY and CDR2 is FYNNEI. The CDR3 has 15 amino acids. CDR3 sequence reads: CASSEGQGARETQYF. CDR3 DNA: TGTGCCAGCAGTGAAGGGCAGGGGGCGAGGGAGACCCAGTACTTC. Drawing the rest from reference TRBV2 and TRBJ2-5, the complete variable domain is EPEVTQTPSHQVTQMGQEVILRCVPISNHLYFYWYRQILGQKVEFLVSFYNNEISEKSEIFDDQFSVERPDGSNFTLKIRSTKLEDSAMYFCASSEGQGARETQYFGPGTRLLVL.

The rearrangement joins TRBV5-8 to TRBJ2-1, with TRBD2 matching 13 bases. Germline V CDR1 and CDR2: SGHTS, YDEGEE. J was trimmed by 4 bases and V by 4 bases; bases with no gene match: 5. This CDR3 contains 16 residues. As DNA, the CDR3 is TGTGCCAGCAGCACCGGGACTAGCGGGATTTACAATGAGCAGTTCTTC. It encodes CASSTGTSGIYNEQFF.

This sequence joins TRBV19 and TRBJ2-1, with 8 bases aligning to TRBD2. The germline CDR1 and CDR2 sequences are LNHDA and SQIVND (reference sequence). Trimming at V came to 7 bases and at J to 2 bases, leaving 7 bases not matched to a gene. This CDR3 region has 15 residues. CDR3 region: CASTDSGLAYNEQFF. The CDR3 DNA sequence: TGTGCCAGTACCGACTCGGGACTAGCCTACAATGAGCAGTTCTTC.

There are many counts of this clonotype. The chain links TRBV2 to TRBJ1-4; D remains ambiguous. Trimming cost V 6 bases and J 7 bases, with 18 bases left between them. The CDR3 is made up of 15 amino acids. Germline V lookup: CDR1 SNHLY, CDR2 FYNNEI. As DNA, the CDR3 is TGTGCCAGCAGCCCCGTCCCGACTCTAGTTGAAAAACTGTTTTTT. Translated: CASSPVPTLVEKLFF.

This clonotype was counted ten times or more. CDR3 protein: CASSVSSNNEQFF. The CDR3 nucleotides are TGTGCCAGCAGTGTCTCTAGCAACAATGAGCAGTTCTTC. The chain joins TRBV27 to TRBJ2-1; D may be TRBD2 (5 bases). The CDR3 covers 13 residues. Per germline, CDR1 MNHEY and CDR2 SMNVEV (reference sequence). Trimming removed 5 bases at V and 5 bases at J, with 10 bases between.